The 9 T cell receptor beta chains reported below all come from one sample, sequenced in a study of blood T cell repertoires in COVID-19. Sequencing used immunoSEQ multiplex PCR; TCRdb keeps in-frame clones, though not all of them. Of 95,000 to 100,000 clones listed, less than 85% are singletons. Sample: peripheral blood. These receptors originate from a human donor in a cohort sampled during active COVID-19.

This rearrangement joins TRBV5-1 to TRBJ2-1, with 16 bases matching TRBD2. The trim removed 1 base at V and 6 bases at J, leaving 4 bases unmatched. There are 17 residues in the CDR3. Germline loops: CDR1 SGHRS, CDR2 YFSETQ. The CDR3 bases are TGCGCCAGCAGCTTGCCGGGACTAGCGGGAGGGCCCAATGAGCAGTTCTTC. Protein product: CASSLPGLAGGPNEQFF.

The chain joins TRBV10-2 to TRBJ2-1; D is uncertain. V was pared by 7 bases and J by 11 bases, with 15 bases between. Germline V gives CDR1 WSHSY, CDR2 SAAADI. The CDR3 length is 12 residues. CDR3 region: CASTRLEQQQFF. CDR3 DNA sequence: TGCGCCAGCACCCGACTCGAACAACAGCAGTTCTTC.

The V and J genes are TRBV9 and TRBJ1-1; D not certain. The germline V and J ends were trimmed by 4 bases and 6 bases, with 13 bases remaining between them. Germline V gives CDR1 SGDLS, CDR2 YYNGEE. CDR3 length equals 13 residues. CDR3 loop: CASSFSPRAEAFF. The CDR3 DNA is TGTGCCAGCAGCTTCTCTCCACGGGCTGAAGCTTTCTTT.

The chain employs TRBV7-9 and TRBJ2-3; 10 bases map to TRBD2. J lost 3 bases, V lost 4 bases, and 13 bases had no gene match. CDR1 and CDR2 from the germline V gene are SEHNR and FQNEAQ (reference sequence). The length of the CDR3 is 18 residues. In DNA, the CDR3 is TGTGCCAGCAGCTCCTTAAATCAGCGGGGGGGCCGTACAGATACGCAGTATTTT. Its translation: CASSSLNQRGGRTDTQYF.

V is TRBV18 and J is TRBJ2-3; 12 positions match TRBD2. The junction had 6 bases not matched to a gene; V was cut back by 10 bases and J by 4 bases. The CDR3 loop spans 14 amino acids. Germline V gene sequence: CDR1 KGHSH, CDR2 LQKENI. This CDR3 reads CATLTSGSADTQYF. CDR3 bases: TGTGCCACCCTGACTAGCGGGAGTGCAGATACGCAGTATTTT.

CDR3 protein: CASSPESYYGYTF. As DNA, the CDR3 is TGTGCCAGCAGCCCAGAATCGTACTATGGCTACACCTTC. The V gene is TRBV5-4, the J gene TRBJ1-2; D gene uncertain. The germline V and J ends were trimmed by 4 bases and 3 bases, with 10 bases remaining between them. The CDR3 loop spans 13 amino acids. Germline-derived CDR1 and CDR2 are SGHNT and YYREEE (reference sequence).

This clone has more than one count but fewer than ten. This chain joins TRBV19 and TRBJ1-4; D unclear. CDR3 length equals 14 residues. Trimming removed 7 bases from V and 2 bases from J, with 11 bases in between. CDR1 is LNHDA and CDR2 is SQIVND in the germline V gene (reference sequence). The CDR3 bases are TGTGCCAGTACCCTACAAGCGACTAATGAAAAACTGTTTTTT. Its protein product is CASTLQATNEKLFF.

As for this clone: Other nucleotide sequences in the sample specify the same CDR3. The CDR3, as DNA: TGTGCCAGCAGCGTAGGTCAGGGGAGTTCTAACTATGGCTACACCTTC. Translation: CASSVGQGSSNYGYTF. The gene calls are TRBV9 and TRBJ1-2; weak D call: TRBD1 (6 bases). The germline V gene has CDR1 SGDLS and CDR2 YYNGEE. The length of the CDR3 is 16 residues. V was pared by 0 bases and J by 0 bases, with 12 bases between.

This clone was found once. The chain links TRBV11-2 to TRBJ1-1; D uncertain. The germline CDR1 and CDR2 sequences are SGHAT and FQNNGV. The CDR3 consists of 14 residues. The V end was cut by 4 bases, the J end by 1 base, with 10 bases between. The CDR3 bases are TGTGCCAGCAGCTCCGGACTGGGGAACACTGAAGCTTTCTTT. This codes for CASSSGLGNTEAFF.